This T cell receptor beta chain was recorded in a study of patients and donors after allogeneic stem cell transplantation. The V end lost 1 base, the J end lost 5 bases, and 12 bases lay between the germline ends. The CDR3 spans 15 residues. Germline V gene data show CDR1 as SGHTA and CDR2 as FQGNSA. This clonotype was found a few times. MiXCR, run by TCRdb on the RT-PCR reads, gives a single entry per CDR3 protein. This sample yields about 230,000 distinct CDR3 sequences, of which roughly an eighth are seen a single time; around 10% belongs to the top ten. The gene calls are TRBV7-2 and TRBJ2-1; tentatively, D is TRBD2 (5 bases). The sample comprised blood, either unsorted or a sorted T cell fraction (not recorded which). The source of this sequence is a human donor who was either an allogeneic HSCT recipient or a stem cell or donor lymphocyte infusion donor (not recorded which). It is not recorded whose cells these are; they may come from a transplant donor. The DNA for the CDR3 is TGTGCCAGCAGCTTAGAGTTCGGAGGCGACAATGAGCAGTTCTTC. Its translation: CASSLEFGGDNEQFF.